This entry concerns a single T cell receptor beta chain. Random hexamers primed reverse transcription of about 0.45 to 1 ug RNA. The authors amplified TCR beta CDR3 across 54 Vbeta and 13 Jbeta using immunoSEQ multiplex PCR. In TCRdb, the immunoSEQ multiplex PCR reads were re-called with MiXCR into one record per CDR3 protein. The data contain 160,000 or so distinct CDR3 sequences, around 93% of them singletons. These data belong to a study of CD8 T cells in Susac syndrome. In blood CD8+ and CD4+ T cells, TCR beta underwent sequencing. Healthy donors formed controls matched for age and sex. FACS enriched CD8+ TEMRA cells, while bulk CD8+ and CD4+ were negatively isolated. CDR1 SGDLS and CDR2 YYNGEE come from the germline V gene. The length of the CDR3 is 16 residues. Deletions cut 3 bases from V and 4 bases from J, with 16 bases between.

The receptor was isolated from a human donor in good health. The J gene is TRBJ1-4, the V gene TRBV9, with a weak D call TRBD1 (6 bases). The sequencing input was CD4+ T cells from PBMCs. In DNA, the CDR3 is TGTGCCAGCAGCGCTCAGTCAGGGGACCTTAATGAAAAACTGTTTTTT. It specifies CASSAQSGDLNEKLFF.